This record concerns one TCR beta chain sequence. Antigen unknown. The authors incorporated unique molecular identifiers into the TCR beta cDNA libraries. TCRdb re-derived calls from the PCR reads in MiXCR, one entry per CDR3 protein. The table includes about 770,000 distinct CDR3 sequences, about 43% detected once. J lost 4 bases, V lost 3 bases, and 5 bases had no gene match. This CDR3 spans 17 amino acids. This sample was taken from a study of post-analysis software for immune sequencing data. Study-level findings and limits: A few TRBV segments, TRBV5-6, TRBV5-1 and TRBV20-1 among them, were found more frequent in patients than controls.

The sequence derives from a girl aged 5-17 years with multiple sclerosis. The V and J genes are TRBV12-3 or TRBV12-4 and TRBJ2-3, with 15 positions matching TRBD2. Sequenced material: blood. CDR3 protein: CASSFRTSGREADTQYF. CDR3 DNA: TGTGCCAGCAGTTTCCGGACTAGCGGGAGGGAGGCAGATACGCAGTATTTT.